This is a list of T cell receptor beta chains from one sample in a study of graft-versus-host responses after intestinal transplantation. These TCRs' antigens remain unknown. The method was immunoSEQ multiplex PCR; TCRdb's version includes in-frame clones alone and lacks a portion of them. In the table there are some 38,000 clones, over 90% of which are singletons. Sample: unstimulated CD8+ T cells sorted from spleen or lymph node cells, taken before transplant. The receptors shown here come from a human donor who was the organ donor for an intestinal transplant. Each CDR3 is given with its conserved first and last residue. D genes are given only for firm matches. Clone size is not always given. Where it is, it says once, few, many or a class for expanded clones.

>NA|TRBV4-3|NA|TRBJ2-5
TGCGCCAGCAGCCAAGATCGTACGGGAACCCAGTACTTC
CASSQDRTGTQYF
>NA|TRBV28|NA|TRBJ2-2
TGTGCCAGCAGTTTCGGGGGGAACACCGGGGAGCTGTTTTTT
CASSFGGNTGELFF
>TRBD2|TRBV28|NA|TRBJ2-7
TGTGCCAGCAGTTTTCCGGGGGAGGGCCTCGACGAGCAGTACTTC
CASSFPGEGLDEQYF
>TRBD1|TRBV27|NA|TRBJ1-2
TGTGCCAGCAGTTTAAGGACAGGGGTAATCACTCATGGCTACACCTTC
CASSLRTGVITHGYTF
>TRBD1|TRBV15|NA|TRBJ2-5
TGTGCCACCAGCAGAGATTTGGGGACAGGGGAGACCCAGTACTTC
CATSRDLGTGETQYF
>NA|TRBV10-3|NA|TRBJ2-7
TGTGCCATCAGTGAAAGGGGGGGGACGCCCTACGAGCAGTACTTC
CAISERGGTPYEQYF
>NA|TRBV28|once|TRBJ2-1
TGTGCCAGCAGCGGCGGGGGACAGTTCTCCTACAATGAGCAGTTCTTC
CASSGGGQFSYNEQFF
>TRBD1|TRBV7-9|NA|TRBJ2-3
TGTGCCAACAGCTCACCGGACAGGTTTACAGATACGCAGTATTTT
CANSSPDRFTDTQYF
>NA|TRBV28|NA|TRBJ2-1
TGTGCCAGCAGTTTACGGCAGGGTGGGAATGAGCAGTTCTTC
CASSLRQGGNEQFF
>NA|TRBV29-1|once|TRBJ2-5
TGCAGCGTTAGCCCCCGGGATTCGGTAGGAGAGACCCAGTACTTC
CSVSPRDSVGETQYF
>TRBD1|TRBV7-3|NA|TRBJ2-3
TGTGCCAGCAGCCCGACAGGGGGTGGGGCGGATACGCAGTATTTT
CASSPTGGGADTQYF
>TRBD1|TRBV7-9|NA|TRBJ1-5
TGTGCCAGCAGCTTGGGCCCGGGACAGGGGTTGGATCAGCCCCAGCATTTT
CASSLGPGQGLDQPQHF
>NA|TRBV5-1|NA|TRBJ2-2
TGCGCCAGCAGCTCGTATGATGTGAGCGGGGAGCTGTTTTTT
CASSSYDVSGELFF
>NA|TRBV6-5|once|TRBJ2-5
TGTGCCAGCAGAGGTGGGGTGACCCAGTACTTC
CASRGGVTQYF